This T cell receptor (beta chain) was documented in a study of blood T cell repertoires in COVID-19. Overall study: The samples span acute and convalescent COVID-19 from the United States, Italy and Spain. T cells, B-cell-depleted T cells, or PBMCs provided the cDNA or gDNA that served as material.

Authors' processing steps: Amplification of reference gene primers provided the estimated nucleated cell counts. Data came from immunoSEQ multiplex PCR; TCRdb stores just in-frame clones and leaves some out. That table is the source of V, J and clone size, and D and trimming were worked out from the DNA. Of hundreds of thousands of clones listed, approximately 86% are singletons. V was clipped by 5 bases and J by 10 bases, with 18 bases between them. The germline V gene encodes CDR1 SGHTA and CDR2 FQGNSA. The CDR3 is made up of 14 amino acids. Sequencing was carried out using peripheral blood. This chain uses TRBV7-2 with TRBJ2-1, with a weak D call TRBD2 (6 bases). This TCR was sampled from a human donor in a cohort sampled during active COVID-19. The CDR3 DNA follows: TGTGCCAGCAGCGAACTAGCCGGAGTGGGGGAGCAGTTCTTC. It yields the protein CASSELAGVGEQFF.